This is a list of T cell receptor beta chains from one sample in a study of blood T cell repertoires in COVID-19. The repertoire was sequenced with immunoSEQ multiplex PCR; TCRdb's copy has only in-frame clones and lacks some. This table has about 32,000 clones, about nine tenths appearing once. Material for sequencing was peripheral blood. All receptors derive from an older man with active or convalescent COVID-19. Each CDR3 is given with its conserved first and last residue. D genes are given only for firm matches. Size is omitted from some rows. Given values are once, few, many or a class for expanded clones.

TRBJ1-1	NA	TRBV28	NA	TGTGCCAGCAGGCCGGGGGGGGCTTATGAAGCTTTCTTT	CASRPGGAYEAFF
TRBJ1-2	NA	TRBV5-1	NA	TGCGCCAGCAGCCCCACGTTAGAGTATGGCTACACCTTC	CASSPTLEYGYTF
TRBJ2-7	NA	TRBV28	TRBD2	TGTGCCAGCAGCTTGGCTAGCGGGAGTCATCCTATCTACGAGCAGTACTTC	CASSLASGSHPIYEQYF
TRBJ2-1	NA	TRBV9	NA	TGTGCCAGCAGCGTAGTTGCGGGGCAAAAGGAGCAGTTCTTC	CASSVVAGQKEQFF
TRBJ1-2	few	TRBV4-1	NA	TGCGCCAGCAGCCAACAGGGGCGATATGGCTACACCTTC	CASSQQGRYGYTF
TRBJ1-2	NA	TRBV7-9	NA	TGTGCCAGCAGCTTAGCGCTCACAGGGTTCTATGGCTACACCTTC	CASSLALTGFYGYTF
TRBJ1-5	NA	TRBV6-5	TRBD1	TGTGCCAGCAGTCAAAACAGGGGCTTAAATCAGCCCCAGCATTTT	CASSQNRGLNQPQHF
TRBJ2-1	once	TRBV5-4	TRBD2	TGTGCCAGCAGCCTAGCGGGAGGGCCGAGTAATGAGCAGTTCTTC	CASSLAGGPSNEQFF
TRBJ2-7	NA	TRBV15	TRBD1	TGTGCCACCAGCAGTAGGGACAGACTTTTCTCCTACGAGCAGTACTTC	CATSSRDRLFSYEQYF
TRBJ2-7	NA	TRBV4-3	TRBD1	TGCGCCAGCAGCCAAGAGGGACAGGGGTTTTACGAGCAGTACTTC	CASSQEGQGFYEQYF
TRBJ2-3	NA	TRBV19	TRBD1	TGTGCCAGTAGTTTGAGTACCGGGACAGTGCCCCACAATACGCAGTATTTT	CASSLSTGTVPHNTQYF
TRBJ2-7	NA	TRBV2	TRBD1	TGTGCCAGCAGTACCGACAGGGGGGGCTCCTACGAGCAGTACTTC	CASSTDRGGSYEQYF
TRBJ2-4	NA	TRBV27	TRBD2	TGTGCCAGCAGTTTAACGGCTAGCGGGAGGGCCAAAAACATTCAGTACTTC	CASSLTASGRAKNIQYF
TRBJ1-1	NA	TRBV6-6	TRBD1	TGTGCCAGCGGTGACAGGGCTGGCGTCACTGAAGCTTTCTTT	CASGDRAGVTEAFF
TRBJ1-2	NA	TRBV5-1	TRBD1	TGCGCCAGCAGCTTGGGTAAGGGGGCTCCTAATGGCTACACCTTC	CASSLGKGAPNGYTF
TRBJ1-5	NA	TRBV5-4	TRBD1	TGTGCCAGCAGCTTGGCCGGGACAGGGCCTCAGCCCCAGCATTTT	CASSLAGTGPQPQHF
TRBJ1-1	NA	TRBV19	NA	TGTGCCAGTAGTATTTTAAGGGGTGATTTAGGGGCTGAAGCTTTCTTT	CASSILRGDLGAEAFF
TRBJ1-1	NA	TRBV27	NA	TGTGCCAGCAGTTTCGTGGGGGCAGAAGGCACTGAAGCTTTCTTT	CASSFVGAEGTEAFF
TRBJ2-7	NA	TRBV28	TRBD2	TGTGCCAGCAGTTTGCGGGGGGCCTACGAGCAGTACTTC	CASSLRGAYEQYF
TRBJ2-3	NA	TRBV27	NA	TGTGCCAGCAGTTTAACGGCAGGGAACACAGATACGCAGTATTTT	CASSLTAGNTDTQYF
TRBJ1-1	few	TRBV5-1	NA	TGCGCCAGCAGCCCCGGACAACTCATGAACACTGAAGCTTTCTTT	CASSPGQLMNTEAFF
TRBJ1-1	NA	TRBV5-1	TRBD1	TGCGCCAGCAGCTTGGATATCAGGGGGCAGAACACTGAAGCTTTCTTT	CASSLDIRGQNTEAFF
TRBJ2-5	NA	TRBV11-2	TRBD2	TGTGCCAGCAGCGCGAGGGTAGCGGGAGTCCGGGAGACCCAGTACTTC	CASSARVAGVRETQYF
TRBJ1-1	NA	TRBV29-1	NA	TGCAGCGTTGGGGCATGGGTCACTGAAGCTTTCTTT	CSVGAWVTEAFF
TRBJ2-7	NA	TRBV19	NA	TGTGCCAGTAGTATGAACGGGTGGCAGCAATACGAGCAGTACTTC	CASSMNGWQQYEQYF
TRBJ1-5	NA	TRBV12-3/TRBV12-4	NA	TGTGCCAGCAGTCCAGGGTATCAGCCCCAGCATTTT	CASSPGYQPQHF
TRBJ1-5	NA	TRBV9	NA	TGTGCCAGCAGCGACGACGGGGGGAGTCAGCCCCAGCATTTT	CASSDDGGSQPQHF
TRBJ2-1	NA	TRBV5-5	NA	TGTGCCAGCAGCTTAGAGTACAATGAGCAGTTCTTC	CASSLEYNEQFF
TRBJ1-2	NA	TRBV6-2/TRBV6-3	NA	TGTGCCAGCAGTTACCTGCGCTATGGCTACACCTTC	CASSYLRYGYTF
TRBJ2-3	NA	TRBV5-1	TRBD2	TGCGCCAGCAGCGATCTAGCGGGGGTAGATACGCAGTATTTT	CASSDLAGVDTQYF
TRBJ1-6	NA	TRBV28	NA	TGTGCCAGCAGCGGGGGGGGACCATATAATTCACCCCTCCACTTT	CASSGGGPYNSPLHF
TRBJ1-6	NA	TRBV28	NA	TGTGCCAGCAGTCTCCCGTGGGGGCTAGTAAGTTCACCCCTCCACTTT	CASSLPWGLVSSPLHF
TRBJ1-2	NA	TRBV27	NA	TGTGCCTCGGGTGGAGGCCTACACTATGGCTACACCTTC	CASGGGLHYGYTF
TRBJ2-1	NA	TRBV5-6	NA	TGTGCCAGCAGCCAACTGGGGGGTCCCTACAATGAGCAGTTCTTC	CASSQLGGPYNEQFF
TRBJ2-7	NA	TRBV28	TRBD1	TGTGCCAGCAGTTGGGGGTTATACAGGGGAATAGGCGGCGAGCAGTACTTC	CASSWGLYRGIGGEQYF
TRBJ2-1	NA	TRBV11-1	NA	TGTGCCAGCTCGGGCAATGAGCAGTTCTTC	CASSGNEQFF
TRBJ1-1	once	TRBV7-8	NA	TGTGCCAGCAGCGAAGGGACAAGGCGAAGCACTGAAGCTTTCTTT	CASSEGTRRSTEAFF
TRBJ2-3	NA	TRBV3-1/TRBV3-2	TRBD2	TGTGCCAGCAGCCGCAGTAGCGGACTAGCGGGGGGGACCCAGTATTTT	CASSRSSGLAGGTQYF
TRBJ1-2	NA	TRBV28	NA	TGTGCCAGCAGCCTCGGGTCAGGGGTAGGCTACACCTTC	CASSLGSGVGYTF
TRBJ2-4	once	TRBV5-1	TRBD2	TGCGCCAGCAGCTTGAGTAGCGGGAGAGAACAAAACATTCAGTACTTC	CASSLSSGREQNIQYF
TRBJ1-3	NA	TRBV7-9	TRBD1	TGTGCCAGCAGCTTAGGCAGGGGGCCACTCCACTCTGGAAACACCATATATTTT	CASSLGRGPLHSGNTIYF
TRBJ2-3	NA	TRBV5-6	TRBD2	TGTGCCAGCAGCTTGACTAGCGGGGGGAGAGATACGCAGTATTTT	CASSLTSGGRDTQYF
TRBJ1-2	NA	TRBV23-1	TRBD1	TGCGCCAGCACAATCAACAGGGGCCTGTGCCACACCTTC	CASTINRGLCHTF